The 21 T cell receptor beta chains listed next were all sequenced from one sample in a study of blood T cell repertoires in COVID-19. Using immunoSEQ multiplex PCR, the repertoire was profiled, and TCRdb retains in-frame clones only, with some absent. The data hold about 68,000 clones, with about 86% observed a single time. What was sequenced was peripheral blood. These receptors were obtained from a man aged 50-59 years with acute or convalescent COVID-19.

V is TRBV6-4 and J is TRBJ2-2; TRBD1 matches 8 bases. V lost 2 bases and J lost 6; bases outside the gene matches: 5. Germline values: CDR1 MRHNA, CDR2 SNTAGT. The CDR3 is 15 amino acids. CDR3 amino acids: CASSDGQGLSGELFF. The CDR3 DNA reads TGTGCCAGCAGTGACGGACAGGGTTTGTCCGGGGAGCTGTTTTTT.

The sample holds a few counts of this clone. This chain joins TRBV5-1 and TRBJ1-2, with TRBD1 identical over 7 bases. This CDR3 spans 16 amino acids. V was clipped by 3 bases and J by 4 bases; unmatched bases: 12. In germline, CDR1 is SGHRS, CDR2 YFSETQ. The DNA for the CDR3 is TGCGCCAGCAGCTCCCCCGACAGGGAAAGTCGCTATGGCTACACCTTC. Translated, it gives CASSSPDRESRYGYTF.

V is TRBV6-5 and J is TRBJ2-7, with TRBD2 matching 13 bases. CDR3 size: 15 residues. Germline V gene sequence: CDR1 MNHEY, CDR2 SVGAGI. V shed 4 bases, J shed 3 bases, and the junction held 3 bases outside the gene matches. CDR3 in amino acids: CASSWTSGSGYEQYF. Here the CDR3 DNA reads TGTGCCAGCAGTTGGACTAGCGGGAGCGGCTACGAGCAGTACTTC.

The CDR3 here is CATSDFGTGIKTDTQYF. The DNA for the CDR3 is TGTGCCACCAGCGACTTCGGGACAGGGATAAAAACAGATACGCAGTATTTT. The chain couples TRBV24-1 to TRBJ2-3, with 9 positions matching TRBD1. Germline loops: CDR1 KGHDR, CDR2 SFDVKD. Trimming took 7 bases from V and 3 from J; bases not matched to a gene: 13. The CDR3 has 17 amino acids.

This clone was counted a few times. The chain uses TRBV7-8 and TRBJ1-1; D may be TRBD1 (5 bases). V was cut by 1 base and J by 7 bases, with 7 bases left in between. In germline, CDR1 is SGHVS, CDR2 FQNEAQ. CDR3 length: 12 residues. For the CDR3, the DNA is TGTGCCAGCAGCTTAGGGGACTATGAAGCTTTCTTT. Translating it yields CASSLGDYEAFF. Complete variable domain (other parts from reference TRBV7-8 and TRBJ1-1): GAGVSQSPRYKVAKRGQDVALRCDPISGHVSLFWYQQALGQGPEFLTYFQNEAQLDKSGLPSDRFFAERPEGSVSTLKIQRTQQEDSAVYLCASSLGDYEAFFGQGTRLTVV.

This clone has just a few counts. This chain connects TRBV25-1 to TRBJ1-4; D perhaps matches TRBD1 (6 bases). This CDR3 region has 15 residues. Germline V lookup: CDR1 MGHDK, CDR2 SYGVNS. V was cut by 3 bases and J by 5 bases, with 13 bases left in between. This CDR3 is CASSDRGGQNEKLFF. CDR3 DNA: TGTGCCAGCAGTGATAGAGGGGGACAAAATGAAAAACTGTTTTTT.

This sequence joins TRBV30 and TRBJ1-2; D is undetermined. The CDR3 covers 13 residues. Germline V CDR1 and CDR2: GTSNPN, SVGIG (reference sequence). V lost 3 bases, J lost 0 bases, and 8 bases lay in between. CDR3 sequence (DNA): TGTGCCTGGAGGGATACAGCTAACTATGGCTACACCTTC. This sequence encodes CAWRDTANYGYTF.

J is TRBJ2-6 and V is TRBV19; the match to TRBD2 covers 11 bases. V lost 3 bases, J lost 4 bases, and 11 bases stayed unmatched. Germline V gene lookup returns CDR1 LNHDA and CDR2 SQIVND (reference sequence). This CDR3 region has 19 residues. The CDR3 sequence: CASSISGGAPLVGANVLTF. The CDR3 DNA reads TGTGCCAGTAGTATTAGCGGGGGGGCCCCGCTGGTCGGGGCCAACGTCCTGACTTTC.

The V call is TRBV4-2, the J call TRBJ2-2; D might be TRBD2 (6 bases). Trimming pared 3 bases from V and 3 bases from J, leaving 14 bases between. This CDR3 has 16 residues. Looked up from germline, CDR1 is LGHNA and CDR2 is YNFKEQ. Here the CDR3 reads CASSQSSGSHTGELFF. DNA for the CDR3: TGTGCCAGCAGCCAGTCAAGCGGGTCCCACACCGGGGAGCTGTTTTTT.

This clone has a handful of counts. The CDR3 DNA reads TGTGCCAGCAGTCCTAACAGGGCGACCATATATTTT. Amino acid sequence: CASSPNRATIYF. This chain uses TRBV27 with TRBJ1-3, with D possibly TRBD1 on 6 matching bases. The CDR3 extends over 12 amino acids. Trimming left V 5 bases short and J 10 bases short, with 12 bases between. Germline CDR1 is MNHEY and CDR2 is SMNVEV (reference sequence).

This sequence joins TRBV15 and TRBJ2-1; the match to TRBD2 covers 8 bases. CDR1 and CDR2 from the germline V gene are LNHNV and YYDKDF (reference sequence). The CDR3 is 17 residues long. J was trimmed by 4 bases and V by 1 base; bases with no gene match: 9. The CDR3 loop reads CATSRGLAREGYNEQFF. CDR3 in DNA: TGTGCCACCAGCAGAGGACTAGCGAGGGAGGGTTACAATGAGCAGTTCTTC.

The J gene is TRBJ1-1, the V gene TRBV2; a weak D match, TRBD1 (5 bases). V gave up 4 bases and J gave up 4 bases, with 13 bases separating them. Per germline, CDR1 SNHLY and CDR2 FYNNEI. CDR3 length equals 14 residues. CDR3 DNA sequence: TGTGCCAGCAGTGCACCGACAGTAACCACTGAAGCTTTCTTT. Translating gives CASSAPTVTTEAFF.

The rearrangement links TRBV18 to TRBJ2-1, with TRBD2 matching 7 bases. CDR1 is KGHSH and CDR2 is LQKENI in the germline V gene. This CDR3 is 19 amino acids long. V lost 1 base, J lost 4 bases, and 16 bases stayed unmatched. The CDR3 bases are TGTGCCAGCTCACCACAGAATCCCAGCGGGATCGGGATTTACAATGAGCAGTTCTTC. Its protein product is CASSPQNPSGIGIYNEQFF.

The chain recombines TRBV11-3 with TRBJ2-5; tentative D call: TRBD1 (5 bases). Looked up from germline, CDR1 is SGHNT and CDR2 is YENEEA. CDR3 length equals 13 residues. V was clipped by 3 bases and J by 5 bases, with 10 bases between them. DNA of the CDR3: TGTGCCAGCAGCTTCGCCTACAGGGAGACCCAGTACTTC. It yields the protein CASSFAYRETQYF.

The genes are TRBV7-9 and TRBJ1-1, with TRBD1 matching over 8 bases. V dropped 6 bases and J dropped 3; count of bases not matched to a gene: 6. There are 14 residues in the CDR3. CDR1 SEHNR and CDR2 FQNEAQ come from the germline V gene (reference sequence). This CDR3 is CASRVQGGDTEAFF. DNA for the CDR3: TGTGCCAGCAGGGTACAGGGGGGGGACACTGAAGCTTTCTTT.

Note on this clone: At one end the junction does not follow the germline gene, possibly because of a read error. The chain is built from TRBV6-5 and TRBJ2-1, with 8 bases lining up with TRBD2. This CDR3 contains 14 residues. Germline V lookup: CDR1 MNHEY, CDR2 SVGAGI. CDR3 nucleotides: TGTGCCAGCAGTACGGGGGGGAGGAACAATGGGCAGTTCTTC. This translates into CASSTGGRNNGQFF.

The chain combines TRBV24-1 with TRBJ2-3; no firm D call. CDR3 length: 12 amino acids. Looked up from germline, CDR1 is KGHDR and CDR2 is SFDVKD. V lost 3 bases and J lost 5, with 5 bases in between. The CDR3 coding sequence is TGTGCCACCAGTGATAGAGGAGATACGCAGTATTTT. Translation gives CATSDRGDTQYF.

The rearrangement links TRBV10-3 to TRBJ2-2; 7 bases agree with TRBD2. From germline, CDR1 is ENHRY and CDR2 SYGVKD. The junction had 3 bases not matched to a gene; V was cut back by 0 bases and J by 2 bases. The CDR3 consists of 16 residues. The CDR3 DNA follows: TGTGCCATCAGTGAGTCAGAGCGGGGAAACACCGGGGAGCTGTTTTTT. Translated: CAISESERGNTGELFF.

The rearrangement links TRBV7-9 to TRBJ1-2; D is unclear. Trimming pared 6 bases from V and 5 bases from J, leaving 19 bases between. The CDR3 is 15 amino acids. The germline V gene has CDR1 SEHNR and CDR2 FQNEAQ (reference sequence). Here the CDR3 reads CASSPPSGLSYGYTF. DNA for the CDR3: TGTGCCAGCAGTCCTCCCTCAGGCCTTTCGTATGGCTACACCTTC.

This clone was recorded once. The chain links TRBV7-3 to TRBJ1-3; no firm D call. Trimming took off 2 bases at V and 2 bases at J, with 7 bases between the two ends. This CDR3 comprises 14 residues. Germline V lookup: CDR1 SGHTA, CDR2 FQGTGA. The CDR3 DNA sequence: TGTGCCAGCAGCTTATCGGAGGCTGGAAACACCATATATTTT. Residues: CASSLSEAGNTIYF.

CDR3 in DNA: TGTGCCAGCAGTTACGGTGACAGGGGCCATGGCTACACCTTC. Encoded protein: CASSYGDRGHGYTF. The J gene is TRBJ1-2, the V gene TRBV6-2 or TRBV6-3; TRBD1 matches 8 bases. The CDR3 is 14 amino acids. Germline CDR1 reads MNHEY; CDR2 reads SVGEGT. V dropped 2 bases and J dropped 6; count of bases not matched to a gene: 5.